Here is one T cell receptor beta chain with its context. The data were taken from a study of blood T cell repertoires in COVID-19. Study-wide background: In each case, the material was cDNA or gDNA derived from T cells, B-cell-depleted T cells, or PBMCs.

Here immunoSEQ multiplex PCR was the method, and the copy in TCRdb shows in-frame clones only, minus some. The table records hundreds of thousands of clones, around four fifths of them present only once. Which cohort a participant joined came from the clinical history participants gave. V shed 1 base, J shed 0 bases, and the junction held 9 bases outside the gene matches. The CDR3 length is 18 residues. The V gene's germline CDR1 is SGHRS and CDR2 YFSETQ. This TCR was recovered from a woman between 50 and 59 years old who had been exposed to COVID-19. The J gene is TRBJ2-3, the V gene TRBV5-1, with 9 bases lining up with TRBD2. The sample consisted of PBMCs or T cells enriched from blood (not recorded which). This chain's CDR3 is CASSLKASGEPSTDTQYF. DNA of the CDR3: TGCGCCAGCAGCTTGAAGGCTAGCGGGGAGCCTAGCACAGATACGCAGTATTTT.